This paragraph covers one T cell receptor beta chain sequence. V shed 8 bases and J shed 4 bases, with 14 bases lying between them. This CDR3 is 13 amino acids long. This sample is part of a study of T cell responses to AZD1222 COVID-19 vaccine. The repertoire was sequenced with immunoSEQ multiplex PCR; TCRdb's copy has only in-frame clones and lacks some. The sample shows some 190,000 clones, 94% of them seen only once. The sequence derives from an adult who received the MenACWY meningococcal vaccine as a control. Specimen: peripheral blood, collected 28 days after the second dose of the MenACWY control vaccine. The V call is TRBV12-3 or TRBV12-4, the J call TRBJ1-1; maybe TRBD1 (6 bases). The CDR3 DNA reads as TGTGCCAGCGGCAGGGGCGTCGGCACTGAAGCTTTCTTT. This encodes CASGRGVGTEAFF.